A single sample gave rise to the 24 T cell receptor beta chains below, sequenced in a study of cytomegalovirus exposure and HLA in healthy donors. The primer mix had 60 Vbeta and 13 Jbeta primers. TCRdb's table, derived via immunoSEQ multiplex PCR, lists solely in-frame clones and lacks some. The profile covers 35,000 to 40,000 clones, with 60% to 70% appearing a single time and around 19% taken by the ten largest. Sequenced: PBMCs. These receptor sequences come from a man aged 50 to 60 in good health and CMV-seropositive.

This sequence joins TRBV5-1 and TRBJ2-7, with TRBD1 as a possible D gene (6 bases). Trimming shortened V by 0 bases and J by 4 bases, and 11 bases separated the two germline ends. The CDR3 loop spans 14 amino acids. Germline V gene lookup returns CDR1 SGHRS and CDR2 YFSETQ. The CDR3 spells CASSLAPQGYEQYF. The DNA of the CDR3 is TGCGCCAGCAGCTTGGCCCCGCAGGGGTACGAGCAGTACTTC. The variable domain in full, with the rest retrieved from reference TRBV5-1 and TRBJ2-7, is KAGVTQTPRYLIKTRGQQVTLSCSPISGHRSVSWYQQTPGQGLQFLFEYFSETQRNKGNFPGRFSGRQFSNSRSEMNVSTLELGDSALYLCASSLAPQGYEQYFGPGTRLTVT.

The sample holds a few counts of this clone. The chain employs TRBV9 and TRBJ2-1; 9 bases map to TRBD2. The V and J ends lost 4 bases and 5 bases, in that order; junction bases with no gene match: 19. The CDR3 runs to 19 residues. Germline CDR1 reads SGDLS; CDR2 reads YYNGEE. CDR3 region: CASSLNTFTPGLADNEQFF. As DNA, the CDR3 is TGTGCCAGCAGCCTCAACACATTTACTCCGGGACTAGCAGACAATGAGCAGTTCTTC.

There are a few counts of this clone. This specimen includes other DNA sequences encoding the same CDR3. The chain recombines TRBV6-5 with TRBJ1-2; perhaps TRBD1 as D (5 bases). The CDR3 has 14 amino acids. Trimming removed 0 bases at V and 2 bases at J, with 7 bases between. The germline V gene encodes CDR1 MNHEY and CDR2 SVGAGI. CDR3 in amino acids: CASSYSAGNYGYTF. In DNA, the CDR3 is TGTGCCAGCAGTTACTCGGCAGGGAACTATGGCTACACCTTC.

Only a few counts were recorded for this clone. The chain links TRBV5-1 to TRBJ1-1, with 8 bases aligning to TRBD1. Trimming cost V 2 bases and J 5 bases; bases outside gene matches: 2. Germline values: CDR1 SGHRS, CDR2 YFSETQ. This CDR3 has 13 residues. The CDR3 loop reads CASSFWDRTEAFF. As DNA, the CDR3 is TGCGCCAGCAGCTTTTGGGACAGGACTGAAGCTTTCTTT.

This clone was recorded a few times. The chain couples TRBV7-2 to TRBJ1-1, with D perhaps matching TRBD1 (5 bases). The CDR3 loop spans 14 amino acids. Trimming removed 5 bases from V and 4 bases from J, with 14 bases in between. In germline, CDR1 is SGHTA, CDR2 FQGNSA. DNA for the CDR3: TGTGCCAGCAGCCCTGGGGGGTCGGCCACTGAAGCTTTCTTT. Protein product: CASSPGGSATEAFF.

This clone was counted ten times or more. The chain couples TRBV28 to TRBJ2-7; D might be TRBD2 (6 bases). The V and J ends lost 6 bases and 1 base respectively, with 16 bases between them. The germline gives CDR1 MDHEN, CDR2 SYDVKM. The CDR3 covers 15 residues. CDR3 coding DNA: TGTGCCAGCAGCCGAAGGGGACTCATGTCCTACGAGCAGTACTTC. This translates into CASSRRGLMSYEQYF.

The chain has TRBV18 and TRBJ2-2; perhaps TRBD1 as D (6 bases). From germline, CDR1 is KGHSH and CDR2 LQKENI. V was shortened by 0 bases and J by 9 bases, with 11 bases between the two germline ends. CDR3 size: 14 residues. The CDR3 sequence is CASSPPGQRWELFF. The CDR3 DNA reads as TGTGCCAGCTCACCACCTGGACAGAGGTGGGAGCTGTTTTTT.

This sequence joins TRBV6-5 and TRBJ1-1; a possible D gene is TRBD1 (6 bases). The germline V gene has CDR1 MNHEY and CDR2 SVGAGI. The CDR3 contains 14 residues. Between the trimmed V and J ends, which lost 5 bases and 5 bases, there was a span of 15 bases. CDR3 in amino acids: CASSEQGPRTEAFF. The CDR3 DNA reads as TGTGCCAGCAGTGAACAGGGACCGAGGACTGAAGCTTTCTTT.

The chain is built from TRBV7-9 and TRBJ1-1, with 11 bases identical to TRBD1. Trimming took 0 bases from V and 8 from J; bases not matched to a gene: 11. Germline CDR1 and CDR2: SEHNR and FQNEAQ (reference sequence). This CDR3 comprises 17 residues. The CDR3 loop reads CASSLAGSQDRGQEAFF. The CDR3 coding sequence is TGTGCCAGCAGCTTAGCCGGTAGTCAGGACAGGGGGCAGGAAGCTTTCTTT. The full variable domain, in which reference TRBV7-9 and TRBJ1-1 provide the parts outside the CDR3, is DTGVSQNPRHKITKRGQNVTFRCDPISEHNRLYWYRQTLGQGPEFLTYFQNEAQLEKSRLLSDRFSAERPKGSFSTLEIQRTEQGDSAMYLCASSLAGSQDRGQEAFFGQGTRLTVV.

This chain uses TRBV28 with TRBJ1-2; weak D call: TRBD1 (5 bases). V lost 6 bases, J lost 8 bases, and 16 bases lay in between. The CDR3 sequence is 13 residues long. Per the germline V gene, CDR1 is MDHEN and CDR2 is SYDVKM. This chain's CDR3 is CASRYPGTQGYTF. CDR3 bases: TGTGCCAGCAGATACCCCGGGACTCAGGGCTACACCTTC.

As DNA, the CDR3 is TGTGCCAGCAGCCAGGACAGCCAAGAGACCCAGTACTTC. Translated, it gives CASSQDSQETQYF. This chain joins TRBV5-4 and TRBJ2-5; D possibly corresponds to TRBD1 (6 bases). CDR1 and CDR2 (germline): SGHNT, YYREEE (reference sequence). The length of the CDR3 is 13 residues. Between the trimmed V and J ends, which lost 4 bases and 1 base, there was a span of 8 bases.

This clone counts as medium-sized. CDR3 residues: CASSLEGSAGRDGYTF. The CDR3, as DNA: TGCGCCAGCAGCTTGGAGGGGTCGGCGGGGAGGGATGGCTACACCTTC. J is TRBJ1-2 and V is TRBV5-1, with D possibly being TRBD1 (5 bases). The V gene lost 0 bases and the J gene lost 6 bases, with 18 bases spanning the gap. The CDR3 extends over 16 amino acids. Per germline, CDR1 SGHRS and CDR2 YFSETQ.

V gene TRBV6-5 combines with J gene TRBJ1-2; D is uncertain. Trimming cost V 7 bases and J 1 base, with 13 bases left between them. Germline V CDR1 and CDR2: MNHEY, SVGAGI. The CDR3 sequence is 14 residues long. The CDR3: CASTRGRDNYGYTF. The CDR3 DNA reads TGTGCCAGCACCCGGGGTAGGGATAACTATGGCTACACCTTC.

The CDR3 nucleotides read TGTGCCAGCAGAACGGGACAGGGAGGTCAGCCCCAGCATTTT. Translating gives CASRTGQGGQPQHF. V and J are TRBV6-1 and TRBJ1-5, with 9 nucleotides matching TRBD1. The CDR3 totals 14 residues. Germline loops: CDR1 MNHNS, CDR2 SASEGT. J was trimmed by 6 bases and V by 6 bases; bases with no gene match: 6.

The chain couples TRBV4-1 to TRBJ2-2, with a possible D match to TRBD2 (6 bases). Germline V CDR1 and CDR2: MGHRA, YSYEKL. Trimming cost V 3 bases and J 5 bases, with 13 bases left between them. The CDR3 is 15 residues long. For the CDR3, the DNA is TGCGCCAGCAGCCAGGAGGGGACGGTAACCGGGGAGCTGTTTTTT. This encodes CASSQEGTVTGELFF.

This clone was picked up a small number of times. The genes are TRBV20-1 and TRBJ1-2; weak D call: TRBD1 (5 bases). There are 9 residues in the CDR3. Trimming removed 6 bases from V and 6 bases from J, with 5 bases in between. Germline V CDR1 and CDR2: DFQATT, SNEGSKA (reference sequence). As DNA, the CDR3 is TGCAGTGCCAGGGATGGCTACACCTTC. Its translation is CSARDGYTF.

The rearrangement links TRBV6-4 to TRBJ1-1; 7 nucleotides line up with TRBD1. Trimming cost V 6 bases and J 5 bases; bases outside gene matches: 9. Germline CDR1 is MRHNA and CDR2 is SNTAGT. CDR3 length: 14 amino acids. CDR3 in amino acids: CASSRMTGITEAFF. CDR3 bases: TGTGCCAGCAGCAGAATGACAGGGATTACTGAAGCTTTCTTT.

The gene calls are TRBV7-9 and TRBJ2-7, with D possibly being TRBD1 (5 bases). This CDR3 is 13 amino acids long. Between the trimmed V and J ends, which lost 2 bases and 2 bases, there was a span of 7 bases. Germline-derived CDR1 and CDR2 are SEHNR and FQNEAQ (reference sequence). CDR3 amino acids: CASSLMGPYEQYF. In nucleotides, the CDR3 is TGTGCCAGCAGCTTAATGGGGCCCTACGAGCAGTACTTC.

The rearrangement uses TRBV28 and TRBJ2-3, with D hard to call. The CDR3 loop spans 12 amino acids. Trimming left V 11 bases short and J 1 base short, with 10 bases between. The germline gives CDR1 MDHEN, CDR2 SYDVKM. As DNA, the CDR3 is TGTGCCGGCTCTCAGGGCACAGATACGCAGTATTTT. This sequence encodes CAGSQGTDTQYF.

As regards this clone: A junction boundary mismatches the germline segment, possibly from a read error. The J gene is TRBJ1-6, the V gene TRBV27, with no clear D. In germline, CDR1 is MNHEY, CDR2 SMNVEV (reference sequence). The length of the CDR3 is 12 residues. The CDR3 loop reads CAGSFINSPLHF. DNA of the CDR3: TGTGCCGGCAGTTTTATAAATTCACCCCTCCACTTT.

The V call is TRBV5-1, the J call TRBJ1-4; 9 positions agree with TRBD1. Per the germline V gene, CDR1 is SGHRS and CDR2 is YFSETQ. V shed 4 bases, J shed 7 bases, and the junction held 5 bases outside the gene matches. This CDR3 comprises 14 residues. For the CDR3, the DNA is TGCGCCAGCAGCCTGGGACAGGGTGGTGAAAAACTGTTTTTT. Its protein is CASSLGQGGEKLFF.

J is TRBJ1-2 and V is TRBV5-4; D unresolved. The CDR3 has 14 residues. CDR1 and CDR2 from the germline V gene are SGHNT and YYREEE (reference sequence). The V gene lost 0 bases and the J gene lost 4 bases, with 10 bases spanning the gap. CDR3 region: CASSLGGSPYGYTF. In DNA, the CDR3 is TGTGCCAGCAGCTTGGGCGGGAGCCCCTATGGCTACACCTTC.

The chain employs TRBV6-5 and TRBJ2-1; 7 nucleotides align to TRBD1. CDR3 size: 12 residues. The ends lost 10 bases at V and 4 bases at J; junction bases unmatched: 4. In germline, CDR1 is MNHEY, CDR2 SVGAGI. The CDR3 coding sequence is TGTGCCACTTCAGGGGGTTACAATGAGCAGTTCTTC. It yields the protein CATSGGYNEQFF.

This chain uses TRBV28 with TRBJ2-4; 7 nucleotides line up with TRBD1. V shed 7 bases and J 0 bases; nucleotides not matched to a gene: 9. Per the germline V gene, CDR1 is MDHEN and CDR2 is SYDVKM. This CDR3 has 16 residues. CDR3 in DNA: TGTGCCAGCACCAGACCCGGGACAGTAGCCAAAAACATTCAGTACTTC. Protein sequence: CASTRPGTVAKNIQYF.